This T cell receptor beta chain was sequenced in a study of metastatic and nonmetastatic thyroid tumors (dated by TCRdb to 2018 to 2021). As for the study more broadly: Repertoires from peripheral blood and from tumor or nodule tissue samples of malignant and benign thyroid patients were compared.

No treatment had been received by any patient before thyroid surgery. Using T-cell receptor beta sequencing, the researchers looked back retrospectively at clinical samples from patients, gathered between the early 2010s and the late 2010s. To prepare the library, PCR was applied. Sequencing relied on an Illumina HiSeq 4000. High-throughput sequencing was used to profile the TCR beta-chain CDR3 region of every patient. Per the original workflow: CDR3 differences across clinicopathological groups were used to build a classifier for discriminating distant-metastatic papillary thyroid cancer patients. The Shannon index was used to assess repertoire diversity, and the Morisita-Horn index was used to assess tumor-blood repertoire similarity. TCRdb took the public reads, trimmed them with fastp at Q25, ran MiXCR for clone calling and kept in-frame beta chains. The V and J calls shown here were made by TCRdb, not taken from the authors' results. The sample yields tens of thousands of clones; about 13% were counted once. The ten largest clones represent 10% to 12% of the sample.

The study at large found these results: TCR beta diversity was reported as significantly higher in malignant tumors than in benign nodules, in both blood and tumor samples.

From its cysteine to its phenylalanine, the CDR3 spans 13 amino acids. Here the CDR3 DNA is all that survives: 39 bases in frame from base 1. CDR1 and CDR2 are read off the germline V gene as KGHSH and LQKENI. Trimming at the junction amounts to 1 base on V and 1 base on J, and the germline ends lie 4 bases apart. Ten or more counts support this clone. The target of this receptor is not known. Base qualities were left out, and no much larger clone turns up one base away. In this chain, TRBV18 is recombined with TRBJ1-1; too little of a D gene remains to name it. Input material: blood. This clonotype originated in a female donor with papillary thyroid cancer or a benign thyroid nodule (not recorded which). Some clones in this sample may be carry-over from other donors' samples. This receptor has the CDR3 CASSPQGNTEAFF. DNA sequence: TGTGCCAGCTCACCACAAGGGAACACTGAAGCTTTCTTT. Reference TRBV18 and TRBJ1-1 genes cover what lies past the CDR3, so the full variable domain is NAGVMQNPRHLVRRRGQEARLRCSPMKGHSHVYWYRQLPEEGLKFMVYLQKENIIDESGMPKERFSAEFPKEGPSILRIQQVVRGDSAAYFCASSPQGNTEAFFGQGTRLTVV.